This passage covers 4 T cell receptor beta chains from one sample sequenced in a study of response to subunit inactivated influenza vaccine. TCRdb recomputed calls from the RT-PCR reads with MiXCR, one row per CDR3 protein. Of under 850,000 distinct CDR3 sequences in the sample, roughly 18% were seen once. This sample comprised PBMCs from blood, obtained around 5 days after vaccination. All receptors derive from a man aged 45-65 years who received an inactivated influenza vaccine.

The chain links TRBV7-9 to TRBJ2-7; D may correspond to TRBD1 or TRBD2 (5 bases each). This CDR3 region has 16 residues. The germline gives CDR1 SEHNR, CDR2 FQNEAQ (reference sequence). Between the trimmed V and J ends, which lost 5 bases and 7 bases, there was a span of 24 bases. The CDR3 coding sequence is TGTGCCAGCAGCCAAAATTCCGGGACCCCGGTCCGTGAGCAGTACTTC. Translating it yields CASSQNSGTPVREQYF.

This clonotype occurred a few times. The V call is TRBV6-1, the J call TRBJ1-1; D is possibly TRBD1 (5 bases). Trimming stripped 10 bases from V and 4 bases from J, with 16 bases between. This CDR3 has 13 residues. Germline V gene data show CDR1 as MNHNS and CDR2 as SASEGT. CDR3 amino acids: CATAHDQGTEAFF. CDR3 nucleotide sequence: TGTGCCACCGCACACGACCAGGGCACTGAAGCTTTCTTT.

The chain carries TRBV4-1 and TRBJ2-3; 9 positions match TRBD2. With 3 bases clipped from V and 13 bases from J, the junction kept 8 bases outside the gene matches. This CDR3 region has 13 residues. From germline, CDR1 is MGHRA and CDR2 YSYEKL. The CDR3 region is CASSQGAGTSKYF. The CDR3 DNA sequence: TGCGCCAGCAGCCAGGGTGCCGGGACTAGCAAGTATTTT.

The chain couples TRBV20-1 to TRBJ1-1; TRBD1 aligns across 8 bases. In germline, CDR1 is DFQATT, CDR2 SNEGSKA (reference sequence). This CDR3 is built from 15 residues. The junction had 9 bases not matched to a gene; V was cut back by 2 bases and J by 4 bases. The CDR3 nucleotides read TGCAGTGCTAGAAATCAGGGGGCCTTTGGCACTGAAGCTTTCTTT. This codes for CSARNQGAFGTEAFF.